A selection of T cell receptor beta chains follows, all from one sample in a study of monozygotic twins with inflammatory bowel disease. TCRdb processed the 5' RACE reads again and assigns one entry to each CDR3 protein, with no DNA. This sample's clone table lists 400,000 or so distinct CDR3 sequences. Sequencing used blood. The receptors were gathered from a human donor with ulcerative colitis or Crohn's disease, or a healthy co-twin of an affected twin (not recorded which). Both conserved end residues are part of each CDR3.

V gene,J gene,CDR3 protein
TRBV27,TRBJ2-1,CASRGLAGYEQFF
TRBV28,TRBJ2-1,CASSRQGPTCNEQFF
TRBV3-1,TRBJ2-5,CASSQDELAKTQYF
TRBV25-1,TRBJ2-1,CASSRSGVQNEQFF
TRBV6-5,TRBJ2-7,CASSYRGGESSYEQYF
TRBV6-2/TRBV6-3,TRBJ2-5,CASTLQGGETQYF
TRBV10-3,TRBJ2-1,CAISESLAAYNEQFF
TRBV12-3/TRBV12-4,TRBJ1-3,CATHSGNTIYF
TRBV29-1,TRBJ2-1,CSVEAPGLAYEQFF
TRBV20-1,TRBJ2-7,CSADLAGVGEQYF
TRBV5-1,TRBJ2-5,CASSRDRQETQYF
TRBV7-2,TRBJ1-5,CASSRGTVNQPQHF
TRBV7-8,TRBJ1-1,CASSLMGAANTEAFF
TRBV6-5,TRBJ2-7,CASSYRGLSYEQYF
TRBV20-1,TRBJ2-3,CSASPGLTDTQYF
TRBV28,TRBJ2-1,CASQTLDSSYNEQFF
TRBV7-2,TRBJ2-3,CASSFGTGLTDTQYF
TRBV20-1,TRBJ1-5,CSARSGAIGQPQHF
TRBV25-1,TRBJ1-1,CASSVEGARTEAFF
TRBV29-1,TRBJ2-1,CSVPRLAEDNEQFF
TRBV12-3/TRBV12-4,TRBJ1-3,CASSQRGGSSGNTIYF
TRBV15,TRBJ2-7,CATSRGAGSYEQYF
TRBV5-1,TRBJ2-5,CASSLSPPTNQETQYF
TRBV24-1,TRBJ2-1,CATGSGGGNPDEQFF
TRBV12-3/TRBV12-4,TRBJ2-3,CASSMGQGTDTQYF
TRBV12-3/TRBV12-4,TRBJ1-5,CASSLRTAGQPQHF
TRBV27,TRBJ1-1,CASSLRGRANTEAFF
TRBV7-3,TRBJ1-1,CASSFGGRTEAFF
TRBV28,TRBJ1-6,CASSLGQPNSPLHF
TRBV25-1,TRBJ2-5,CASSEAGGETQYF
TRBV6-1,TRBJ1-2,CASSPVGWVTNYGYTF
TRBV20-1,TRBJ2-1,CSAREYNEQFF
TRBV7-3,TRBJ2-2,CASSPNMPGELFF
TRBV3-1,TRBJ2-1,CASSQIPGTVEQFF
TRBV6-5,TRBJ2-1,CASSSEYNEQFF
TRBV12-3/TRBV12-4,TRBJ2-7,CASSFVGTGSYEQYF
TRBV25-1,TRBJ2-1,CASSRGGSYNEQFF
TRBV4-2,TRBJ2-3,CASSQDGPTDTQYF
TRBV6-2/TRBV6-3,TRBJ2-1,CASSSGLAGVNEQFF
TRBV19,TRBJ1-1,CASSVGTAEAFF
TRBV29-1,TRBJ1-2,CSVEADSRGYTF
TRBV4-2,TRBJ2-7,CASSQDLGDGYEQYF
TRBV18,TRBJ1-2,CASSPAKPGGYTF
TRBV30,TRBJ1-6,CASGGDSPLHF
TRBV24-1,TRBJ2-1,CATSDTNGNEQFF
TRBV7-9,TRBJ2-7,CASSPPAGGSSYEQYF
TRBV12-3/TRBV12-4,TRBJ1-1,CASSLGGTGRAEAFF
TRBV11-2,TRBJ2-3,CASSLRGQSTDTQYF
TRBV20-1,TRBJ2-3,CSVRGFWGDTQYF